This TCR beta chain originates from a study of blood T cell repertoires in COVID-19. Clones were read by immunoSEQ multiplex PCR, and TCRdb kept only the in-frame ones, dropping some. The sample consists of 75,000 or so clones, around 85% of them appearing once. V trimming: 8 bases; J trimming: 4 bases; junction bases outside the gene matches: 4. This CDR3 is 12 amino acids long. The germline CDR1 and CDR2 sequences are MDHEN and SYDVKM. V usage is TRBV28 and J usage is TRBJ2-5, with 7 nucleotides matching TRBD1. The sequence was collected from a woman aged 80 or older with active or convalescent COVID-19. Material: peripheral blood. The CDR3 DNA reads as TGTGCCAGCGGATACAGGGGAGAGACCCAGTACTTC. This encodes CASGYRGETQYF.